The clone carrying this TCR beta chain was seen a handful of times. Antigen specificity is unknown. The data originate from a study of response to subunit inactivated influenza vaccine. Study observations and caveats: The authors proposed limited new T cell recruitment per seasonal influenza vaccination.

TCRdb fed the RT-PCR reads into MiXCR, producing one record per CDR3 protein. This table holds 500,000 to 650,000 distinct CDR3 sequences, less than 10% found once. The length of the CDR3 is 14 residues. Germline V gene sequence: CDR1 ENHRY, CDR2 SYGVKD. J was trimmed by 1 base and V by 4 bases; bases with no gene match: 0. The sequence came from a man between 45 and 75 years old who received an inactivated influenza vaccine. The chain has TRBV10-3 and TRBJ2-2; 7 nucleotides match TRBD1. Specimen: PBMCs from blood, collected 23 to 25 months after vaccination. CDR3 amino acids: CAISGDRNTGELFF. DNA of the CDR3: TGTGCCATCAGTGGGGACAGGAACACCGGGGAGCTGTTTTTT.